The source of this TCR beta chain is a study of shared clonotypes between healthy human individuals. CD4+ cells underwent separation, giving CD45RA+ naive and CD45RA-negative memory subsets. The CDR3 is 12 amino acids. Germline V gene data show CDR1 as SEHNR and CDR2 as FQNEAQ (reference sequence). V gave up 3 bases and J gave up 5 bases, with 7 bases separating them. As for this clone: Its antigen is undetermined.

DNA at roughly 0.2 ug, 25,000 to 30,000 T cell genomes, went into sorted-subset replicate PCRs. Original processing notes: ImmunoSEQ yielded junction-only sequences lacking quality scores, so filtering differed. Repertoires were generated with immunoSEQ multiplex PCR, while TCRdb's copy carries only in-frame clones and drops some. That table is the source of V, J and clone size, and D and trimming were worked out from the DNA. The sample shows more than 2 million clones, approximately 95% of them seen only once. Whole-study findings and limits: The sole specimen, blood, was sampled, and tissue repertoires likely differ.

This rearrangement joins TRBV7-9 to TRBJ1-2; D possibly corresponds to TRBD1 (5 bases). The sequence was obtained from a man between 18 and 35 years old in good health. Sequencing was done on a sample of naive CD4+ T cells sorted from blood. The sample's subset: CD45RA+ positively selected. CDR3 protein: CASSFWGYGYTF. The CDR3 nucleotides read TGTGCCAGCAGCTTTTGGGGGTATGGCTACACCTTC.